This passage covers 27 T cell receptor beta chains from one sample sequenced in a study of molecular identifiers for immune sequencing clone quantification (dated by TCRdb to 2017 to 2018). The method was PCR. Sequencing instrument: NextSeq 500. TCRdb's own reprocessing of the public reads used fastp at Q25 and MiXCR and kept productive beta chains. Merged by CDR3 protein, the rows form single entries marked with the most common genes and DNA. The sample table records around 480,000 distinct CDR3 sequences; 25% of these occur just once. The biggest ten clones account for under 0.8% of the sample. Specimen: naive CD8+ T cells from blood, with Jurkat cell RNA spiked in. This sample's cell subset or site label indicates: FACS-sorted CD8+CD4-CCR7+CD45RA+ naive T cells. The receptors were gathered from a human donor in good health. Some libraries in this study had Jurkat cell RNA spiked in.

The CDR3 coding sequence is TGTGCCACCAGTGACACCTGGCGCAGGGGGCACACCGGGGAGCTGTTTTTT. It translates to CATSDTWRRGHTGELFF. The chain carries TRBV24-1 and TRBJ2-2, with 8 bases matching TRBD1. The CDR3 covers 17 residues. The V and J ends lost 4 bases and 3 bases, in that order; junction bases with no gene match: 9. Germline CDR1 and CDR2: KGHDR and SFDVKD.

The DNA for the CDR3 is TGTGCCAGCAGCCTAATGACAGGGGGGGGCGAGCAGTACTTC. Protein sequence: CASSLMTGGGEQYF. The chain carries TRBV7-6 and TRBJ2-7; 9 bases match TRBD1. V trimming: 5 bases; J trimming: 6 bases; junction bases outside the gene matches: 8. Looked up from germline, CDR1 is SGHVS and CDR2 is FNYEAQ. The CDR3 has 14 amino acids.

About this clonotype: A much larger clone differs from this one at a single base, so this may be a read error. The chain couples TRBV7-3 to TRBJ2-3; the D gene is possibly TRBD2 (6 bases). From germline, CDR1 is SGHTA and CDR2 FQGTGA. The CDR3 is 15 residues long. The CDR3 nucleotides are TGTGCCAGCAGCCCCTCCGGGGGTGACGCAGATATGCAGTATTTT. Translation gives CASSPSGGDADMQYF.

This clonotype was found many times. Mismatch with germline at one junction end may stem from a read error. The rearrangement links TRBV12-5 to TRBJ2-4; possibly TRBD1 for D (5 bases). Germline V gives CDR1 LGHNT, CDR2 FRNRAP. The CDR3 loop spans 12 amino acids. The CDR3 nucleotides are TGTGCTAGTGGTTTGCCAGACCAGGGTCGGCACTTC. Protein sequence: CASGLPDQGRHF.

The rearrangement uses TRBV6-5 and TRBJ2-3; perhaps TRBD1 as D (6 bases). Gene TRBJ1-5 matches the end of the DNA better, so the J call may be wrong. The CDR3 contains 16 residues. Germline V gene sequence: CDR1 MNHEY, CDR2 SVGAGI. Written as DNA, the CDR3 is TGTGCCAGCAGTTACTTGGGGGGGGGGCCGTCAGACACGCAGCATTTT. It yields the protein CASSYLGGGPSDTQHF.

The V gene is TRBV12-3 or TRBV12-4, the J gene TRBJ2-5; 8 positions match TRBD1. The CDR3 length is 15 residues. V dropped 5 bases and J dropped 4; count of bases not matched to a gene: 9. CDR3: CASSPDRGLGETQYF. The DNA of the CDR3 is TGTGCCAGCAGTCCCGACAGGGGTTTAGGAGAGACCCAGTACTTC.

This clonotype was seen many times. The chain joins TRBV29-1 to TRBJ1-1; D is unclear. V shed 2 bases and J shed 7 bases, with 11 bases lying between them. CDR1 and CDR2 from the germline V gene are SQVTM and ANQGSEA. This CDR3 contains 12 residues. The CDR3 DNA is TGCAGCGTTGAATCATTTGCCCTTGAAGCTTTCTTT. Protein: CSVESFALEAFF.

This clonotype was counted ten times or more. This rearrangement joins TRBV20-1 to TRBJ2-3; 8 nucleotides line up with TRBD2. CDR1 is DFQATT, CDR2 SNEGSKA, per germline (reference sequence). The junction had 9 bases not matched to a gene; V was cut back by 0 bases and J by 4 bases. CDR3 length equals 16 residues. CDR3 loop: CSAREERAGESDTQYF. CDR3 sequence (DNA): TGCAGTGCTAGAGAAGAAAGAGCGGGAGAATCAGATACGCAGTATTTT.

Regarding this clonotype: One end of the junction is discordant with germline, which a read error may explain. V is TRBV19 and J is TRBJ2-1; TRBD2 matches at 9 bases. CDR1 is LNHDA, CDR2 SQIVND, per germline (reference sequence). The CDR3 length is 16 residues. The CDR3 here is CASSFSGGLIYNVQFF. In DNA, the CDR3 is TGTGCCAGTAGTTTTAGCGGGGGCCTTATCTACAATGTGCAGTTCTTC.

This chain uses TRBV2 with TRBJ2-5; D unclear. Germline V gene data show CDR1 as SNHLY and CDR2 as FYNNEI. The CDR3 covers 15 residues. V lost 3 bases and J lost 1, with 12 bases in between. The CDR3 here is CASSDIGHLQETQYF. For the CDR3, the DNA is TGTGCCAGCAGTGATATTGGGCACCTCCAAGAGACCCAGTACTTC.

This clonotype was detected once. The germline gene is not matched at one end of the junction; a read error may be the cause. The V call is TRBV4-3, the J call TRBJ1-1; D is uncertain. Germline CDR1 LGHNA, CDR2 YSLEER. There are 16 residues in the CDR3. The chain's CDR3 is CASSQDMAALNTDAFF. CDR3 in DNA: TGCGCCAGCAGCCAAGATATGGCAGCCTTGAACACTGATGCTTTCTTT.

This clonotype came up a few times. The rearrangement uses TRBV9 and TRBJ2-7; D unclear. The CDR3 consists of 13 residues. Per germline, CDR1 SGDLS and CDR2 YYNGEE. V was trimmed by 2 bases and J by 7 bases, leaving 13 bases between them. The CDR3 DNA is TGTGCCAGCAGCGTTTATCAGGTTTCGGAGCAGTACTTC. This translates into CASSVYQVSEQYF.

The chain uses TRBV30 and TRBJ2-5; no firm D call. V lost 3 bases, J lost 3 bases, and 14 bases lay in between. The CDR3 is 14 amino acids. From germline, CDR1 is GTSNPN and CDR2 SVGIG (reference sequence). The CDR3: CAWSLELYKETQYF. In DNA, the CDR3 is TGTGCCTGGAGCCTAGAGCTGTACAAAGAGACCCAGTACTTC.

On this clonotype: With a much larger clone just one base away, this may be a read error. The chain combines TRBV6-1 with TRBJ1-1, with a possible D match to TRBD1 (6 bases). The length of the CDR3 is 15 residues. V shed 1 base and J shed 6 bases, with 15 bases lying between them. The germline CDR1 and CDR2 sequences are MNHNS and SASEGT. The chain's CDR3 is CASSEEGGPYSEAFF. The CDR3 region has the DNA TGTGCCAGCAGTGAAGAAGGGGGGCCGTACTCTGAAGCTTTCTTT.

In its sample, this clonotype was seen many times. V is TRBV4-1 and J is TRBJ2-7, with D perhaps TRBD1 (6 bases). Germline V gene data show CDR1 as MGHRA and CDR2 as YSYEKL. The CDR3 runs 14 residues. V was cut by 2 bases and J by 7 bases, with 15 bases left in between. This CDR3 is CASSQISPQGEQYF. Here the CDR3 DNA reads TGCGCCAGCAGCCAAATTAGTCCGCAGGGGGAGCAGTACTTC.

Details on this clonotype: The junction departs from germline at one end; a sequencing error may be responsible. The rearrangement links TRBV4-2 to TRBJ1-5; the D is unclear. The CDR3 covers 14 residues. The germline gives CDR1 LGHNA, CDR2 YNFKEQ. CDR3 amino acids: CASSQGVGNRPQHF. The DNA for the CDR3 is TGTGCCAGCAGCCAAGGGGTAGGAAATCGGCCCCAGCATTTT.

This clonotype is a singleton in its sample. V is TRBV24-1 and J is TRBJ1-3; 11 bases line up with TRBD1. The V and J ends lost 0 bases and 2 bases, in that order; junction bases with no gene match: 2. The CDR3 spans 17 residues. CDR1 KGHDR and CDR2 SFDVKD come from the germline V gene. CDR3 protein: CATSDLPGQGAGNTIYF. CDR3 sequence (DNA): TGTGCCACCAGTGATTTGCCGGGACAGGGGGCTGGAAACACCATATATTTT.

Turning to this clonotype: A single base separates this from a much larger clone, so it may be a read error. The rearrangement links TRBV25-1 to TRBJ1-5, with TRBD1 as a possible D gene (6 bases). CDR3 length equals 13 residues. Germline V lookup: CDR1 MGHDK, CDR2 SYGVNS. The CDR3 DNA is TGTACCAGCAGGGGAAATAGCAATCAGCCCCAGCATTTT. This codes for CTSRGNSNQPQHF.

The chain recombines TRBV3-1 with TRBJ2-3; D is undetermined. The CDR3 length is 15 residues. The V and J ends lost 3 bases and 4 bases respectively, with 14 bases between them. Germline V gene data show CDR1 as LGHDT and CDR2 as YNNKEL (reference sequence). CDR3 protein: CASSHGVGVSDTQYF. In DNA, the CDR3 is TGTGCCAGCAGCCACGGCGTTGGGGTTTCAGATACGCAGTATTTT.

J is TRBJ1-6 and V is TRBV3-1, with 9 bases matching TRBD1. V dropped 4 bases and J dropped 8; count of bases not matched to a gene: 6. Germline CDR1 and CDR2: LGHDT and YNNKEL (reference sequence). The CDR3 loop spans 15 amino acids. The CDR3, as DNA: TGTGCCAGCAGCCCGTGGACAGGGGTCGATTCACCCCTCCACTTT. Protein sequence: CASSPWTGVDSPLHF. Based on the CDR3 plus reference TRBV3-1 and TRBJ1-6, the full variable domain is DTAVSQTPKYLVTQMGNDKSIKCEQNLGHDTMYWYKQDSKKFLKIMFSYNNKELIINETVPNRFSPKSPDKAHLNLHINSLELGDSAVYFCASSPWTGVDSPLHFGNGTRLTVT.

The sample holds many counts of this clonotype. This chain links TRBV7-2 with TRBJ2-7; no firm D call. The germline gives CDR1 SGHTA, CDR2 FQGNSA. V was shortened by 1 base and J by 3 bases, with 16 bases between the two germline ends. The CDR3 extends over 16 amino acids. The CDR3 reads CASSLDMGPALYEQYF. The CDR3 DNA follows: TGTGCCAGCAGCTTAGATATGGGTCCGGCCCTCTACGAGCAGTACTTC.

This chain connects TRBV18 to TRBJ1-1; D perhaps matches TRBD1 (6 bases). V was cut by 2 bases and J by 1 base, with 8 bases left in between. This CDR3 has 14 residues. In germline, CDR1 is KGHSH, CDR2 LQKENI. Written as DNA, the CDR3 is TGTGCCAGCTCACCAATGGACAGGAACACTGAAGCTTTCTTT. It yields the protein CASSPMDRNTEAFF.

The CDR3 spells CSSFTETGELFF. The CDR3 DNA sequence: TGCAGTTCTTTTACCGAAACCGGGGAGCTGTTTTTT. The chain employs TRBV20-1 and TRBJ2-2; no definite D call. V gave up 8 bases and J gave up 5 bases, with 12 bases separating them. The CDR3 length is 12 residues. Germline V gene lookup returns CDR1 DFQATT and CDR2 SNEGSKA (reference sequence).

The rearrangement uses TRBV21-1 and TRBJ2-2; the table gives TRBD1 as D, unverified against the DNA. TRBV21-1 represents a pseudogene. The CDR3 covers 17 residues. The CDR3 protein is CASSKWDRGRNSGELFF. The CDR3 nucleotides read TGTGCCAGCAGCAAATGGGACAGGGGACGGAACAGCGGGGAGCTGTTTTTT.

This clonotype was seen many times. The chain couples TRBV4-1 to TRBJ1-1; 7 nucleotides line up with TRBD1. CDR3 length equals 15 residues. CDR1 and CDR2 from the germline V gene are MGHRA and YSYEKL. With V trimmed by 4 bases and J by 4 bases, 9 bases remained unmatched. The CDR3 sequence is CASSLLGQRSTEAFF. CDR3 coding DNA: TGCGCCAGCAGCCTACTGGGACAGCGCAGCACTGAAGCTTTCTTT.

In this sample, this clonotype turned up many times. V is TRBV29-1 and J is TRBJ2-7, with 11 bases lining up with TRBD2. Germline trimming cut 3 bases from V and 2 bases from J; bases unmatched to any gene: 12. The CDR3 has 17 amino acids. Per the germline V gene, CDR1 is SQVTM and CDR2 is ANQGSEA. Here the CDR3 reads CSVEGGSIAGGPYEQYF. CDR3 nucleotide sequence: TGCAGCGTTGAGGGCGGATCGATAGCGGGAGGGCCCTACGAGCAGTACTTC.

This clonotype was seen repeatedly, ten times or more. The rearrangement links TRBV27 to TRBJ2-3; D is possibly TRBD2 (5 bases). V was shortened by 2 bases and J by 2 bases, with 14 bases between the two germline ends. The CDR3 runs 16 residues. Germline V gene lookup returns CDR1 MNHEY and CDR2 SMNVEV (reference sequence). In nucleotides, the CDR3 is TGTGCCAGCAGTTTAGGACTGGGATTATTCACAGATACGCAGTATTTT. Amino acid sequence: CASSLGLGLFTDTQYF.